These 12 T cell receptor beta chains share one sample of origin, sequenced in a study of human T cells and chemical hapten exposure. Each CDR3 protein gets one entry after TCRdb re-called the RACE reads with MiXCR. The sample yields about 300,000 distinct CDR3 sequences, 5.5% seen once. Time point specified: pre-sensitization, week 0. Treatment reported: therapeutic diphenylcyclopropenone sensitization with weekly scalp DPC. Sample: whole blood, taken in connection with sensitization to the hapten diphenylcyclopropenone (DPC). All receptors derive from a woman between 18 and 30 years old with alopecia areata. Some clones in this sample may be carry-over from other donors' samples.

This clonotype was counted many times. The chain links TRBV5-6 to TRBJ1-1; D gene unclear. CDR3 length equals 11 residues. V shed 7 bases and J shed 4 bases, with 8 bases lying between them. Germline values: CDR1 SGHDT, CDR2 YYEEEE. The CDR3 is CASGSGTEAFF. CDR3 bases: TGTGCCAGCGGGTCAGGCACTGAAGCTTTCTTT. The full variable domain, rest sourced from reference TRBV5-6 and TRBJ1-1, is DAGVTQSPTHLIKTRGQQVTLRCSPKSGHDTVSWYQQALGQGPQFIFQYYEEEERQRGNFPDRFSGHQFPNYSSELNVNALLLGDSALYLCASGSGTEAFFGQGTRLTVV.

This clonotype has at least ten counts. This chain links TRBV2 with TRBJ2-2; 9 bases are shared with TRBD2. The ends lost 6 bases at V and 4 bases at J; junction bases unmatched: 6. Germline CDR1 and CDR2: SNHLY and FYNNEI. The CDR3 consists of 15 residues. The CDR3 region is CASRALAGSTGELFF. Written as DNA, the CDR3 is TGTGCCAGCAGAGCGCTAGCGGGGAGCACCGGGGAGCTGTTTTTT.

The V call is TRBV28, the J call TRBJ2-3, with TRBD2 matching over 15 bases. Germline V gene data show CDR1 as MDHEN and CDR2 as SYDVKM. Trimming at V came to 5 bases and at J to 3 bases, leaving 6 bases not matched to a gene. The CDR3 spans 17 residues. The CDR3 region is CASSAWTSGGATDTQYF. The CDR3 coding sequence is TGTGCCAGCAGTGCGTGGACTAGCGGGGGGGCAACAGATACGCAGTATTTT. The complete variable domain, with remaining parts taken from reference TRBV28 and TRBJ2-3, reads DVKVTQSSRYLVKRTGEKVFLECVQDMDHENMFWYRQDPGLGLRLIYFSYDVKMKEKGDIPEGYSVSREKKERFSLILESASTNQTSMYLCASSAWTSGGATDTQYFGPGTRLTVL.

This chain uses TRBV2 with TRBJ2-1, with a weak D call TRBD2 (6 bases). CDR1 and CDR2 from the germline V gene are SNHLY and FYNNEI. V gave up 4 bases and J gave up 2 bases, with 9 bases separating them. CDR3 length: 14 amino acids. The CDR3 coding sequence is TGTGCCAGCAGTGGGGGGGAGGCCTACAATGAGCAGTTCTTC. It yields the protein CASSGGEAYNEQFF.

Ten or more counts support this clonotype. The J gene is TRBJ2-7, the V gene TRBV11-2; 9 nucleotides line up with TRBD1. V lost 5 bases to trimming and J lost 10 bases; unmatched junction nucleotides: 18. Germline lookup yields CDR1 SGHAT and CDR2 FQNNGV. The CDR3 runs to 16 residues. CDR3 residues: CASSPIKGQGPREQYF. The CDR3 DNA follows: TGTGCCAGCAGCCCAATCAAGGGACAGGGCCCCCGGGAACAGTACTTC.

This clonotype was seen at least ten times. The rearrangement joins TRBV27 to TRBJ1-1, with 9 bases fitting TRBD1. This CDR3 is 13 amino acids long. With V trimmed by 4 bases and J by 7 bases, 4 bases remained unmatched. Germline lookup yields CDR1 MNHEY and CDR2 SMNVEV (reference sequence). The CDR3 bases are TGTGCCAGCAGTTGGGACAGGGAGGGTGAAGCTTTCTTT. It translates to CASSWDREGEAFF.

This chain uses TRBV20-1 with TRBJ1-1; the match to TRBD1 covers 7 bases. V trimming: 6 bases; J trimming: 3 bases; junction bases outside the gene matches: 4. This CDR3 has 12 residues. In germline, CDR1 is DFQATT, CDR2 SNEGSKA (reference sequence). The CDR3, as DNA: TGCAGTGCGGGGACAGTCGACACTGAAGCTTTCTTT. It is translated as CSAGTVDTEAFF.

The chain employs TRBV12-3 or TRBV12-4 and TRBJ1-1, with 7 bases aligning to TRBD1. The length of the CDR3 is 16 residues. V trimming: 5 bases; J trimming: 7 bases; junction bases outside the gene matches: 16. The CDR3 coding sequence is TGTGCCAGCAGTCCTAAATGTAGGGGGCGGCTGTGTGAAGCTTTCTTT. Translated: CASSPKCRGRLCEAFF.

The CDR3 sequence is CASGLVLGSGGRPSTDTQYF. The CDR3 region has the DNA TGTGCTAGTGGTTTGGTACTCGGTAGCGGGGGGAGACCAAGCACAGATACGCAGTATTTT. This sequence joins TRBV12-5 and TRBJ2-3; TRBD2 agrees at 10 bases. Germline assignment: CDR1 LGHNT and CDR2 FRNRAP. CDR3 length: 20 amino acids. The ends lost 0 bases at V and 0 bases at J; junction bases unmatched: 12.

This clonotype was observed at least ten times. The chain recombines TRBV27 with TRBJ2-1, with 8 bases matching TRBD1. The germline CDR1 and CDR2 sequences are MNHEY and SMNVEV (reference sequence). The CDR3 runs 15 residues. After removal of 6 bases from V and 4 bases from J, the junction contained 8 bases not matched to a gene. The CDR3 loop reads CASRPDRGAYNEQFF. The CDR3 coding sequence is TGTGCCAGCAGACCCGACAGGGGTGCTTACAATGAGCAGTTCTTC.

A note on this clonotype: A much more abundant neighbour one base away suggests this may be a read error. V gene TRBV3-1 combines with J gene TRBJ2-2; either TRBD1 or TRBD2 may supply D (5 bases each). Trimming pared 2 bases from V and 10 bases from J, leaving 17 bases between. This CDR3 region has 15 residues. Germline-derived CDR1 and CDR2 are LGHDT and YNNKEL (reference sequence). The CDR3 reads CASSQKGTYHEELFF. Written as DNA, the CDR3 is TGTGCCAGCAGCCAAAAGGGGACCTACCACGAGGAGCTGTTTTTT.

This clonotype was picked up a small number of times. The chain is built from TRBV9 and TRBJ2-1, with D perhaps TRBD1 (6 bases). The V end lost 3 bases, the J end lost 15 bases, and 16 bases lay between the germline ends. From germline, CDR1 is SGDLS and CDR2 YYNGEE. The length of the CDR3 is 12 residues. The CDR3, as DNA: TGTGCCAGCAGCGCAGAACAGGGTCCGGGGTTCTTC. Amino acids: CASSAEQGPGFF.